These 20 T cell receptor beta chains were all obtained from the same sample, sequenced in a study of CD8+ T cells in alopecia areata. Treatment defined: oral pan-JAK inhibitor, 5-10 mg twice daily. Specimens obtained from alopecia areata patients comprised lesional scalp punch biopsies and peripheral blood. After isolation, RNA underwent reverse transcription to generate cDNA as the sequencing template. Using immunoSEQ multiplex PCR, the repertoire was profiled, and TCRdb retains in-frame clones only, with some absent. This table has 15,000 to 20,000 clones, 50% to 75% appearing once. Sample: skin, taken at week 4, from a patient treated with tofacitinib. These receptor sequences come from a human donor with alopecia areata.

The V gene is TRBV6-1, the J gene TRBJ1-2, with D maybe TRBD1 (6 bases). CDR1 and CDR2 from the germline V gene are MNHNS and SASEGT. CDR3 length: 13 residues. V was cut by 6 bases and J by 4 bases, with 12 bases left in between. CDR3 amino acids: CASSRQASYGYTF. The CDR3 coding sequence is TGTGCCAGCAGCCGACAGGCCTCCTATGGCTACACCTTC.

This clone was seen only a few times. CDR3 in amino acids: CASSLNRLSYEQYF. Here the CDR3 DNA reads TGTGCCAGCAGTTTGAACAGACTCTCCTACGAGCAGTACTTC. The gene calls are TRBV28 and TRBJ2-7, with D unresolved. Trimming stripped 3 bases from V and 0 bases from J, with 9 bases between. This CDR3 has 14 amino acids. Germline loops: CDR1 MDHEN, CDR2 SYDVKM.

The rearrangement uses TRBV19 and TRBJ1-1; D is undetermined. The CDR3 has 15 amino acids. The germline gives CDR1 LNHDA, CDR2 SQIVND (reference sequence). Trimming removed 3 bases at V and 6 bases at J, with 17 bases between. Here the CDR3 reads CASSIRNTGDAEAFF. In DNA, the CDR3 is TGTGCCAGTAGTATTCGGAACACGGGTGACGCTGAAGCTTTCTTT.

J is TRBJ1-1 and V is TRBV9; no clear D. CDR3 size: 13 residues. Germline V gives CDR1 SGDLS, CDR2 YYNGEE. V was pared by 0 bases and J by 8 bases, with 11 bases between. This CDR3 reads CASSVDPGSEAFF. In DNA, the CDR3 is TGTGCCAGCAGCGTAGACCCAGGTAGCGAAGCTTTCTTT.

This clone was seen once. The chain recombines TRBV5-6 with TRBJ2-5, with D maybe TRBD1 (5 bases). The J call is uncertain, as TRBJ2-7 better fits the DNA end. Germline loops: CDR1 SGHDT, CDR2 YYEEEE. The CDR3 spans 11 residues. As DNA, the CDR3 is TGTGCCAGCAGCTTAAGGGGCGAGCAGTACTTC. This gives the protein CASSLRGEQYF.

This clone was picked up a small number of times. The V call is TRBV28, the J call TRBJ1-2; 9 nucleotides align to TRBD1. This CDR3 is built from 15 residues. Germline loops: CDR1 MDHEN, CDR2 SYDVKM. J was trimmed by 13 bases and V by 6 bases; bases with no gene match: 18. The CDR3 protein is CASRGGGGQGRPFTF. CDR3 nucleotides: TGTGCCAGCAGGGGGGGAGGTGGACAGGGGAGGCCATTCACCTTC.

CDR3 protein: CAWRGQSYGYTF. CDR3 bases: TGTGCCTGGAGGGGACAGTCCTATGGCTACACCTTC. The chain joins TRBV30 to TRBJ1-2; 7 nucleotides align to TRBD1. With 3 bases clipped from V and 4 bases from J, the junction kept 2 bases outside the gene matches. The CDR3 is made up of 12 amino acids. In germline, CDR1 is GTSNPN, CDR2 SVGIG (reference sequence).

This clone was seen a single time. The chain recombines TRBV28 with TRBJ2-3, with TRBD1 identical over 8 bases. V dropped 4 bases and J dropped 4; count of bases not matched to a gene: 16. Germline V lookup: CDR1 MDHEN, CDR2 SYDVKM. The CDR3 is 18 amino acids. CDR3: CASSSGQGYPRISDTQYF. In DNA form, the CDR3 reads TGTGCCAGCAGTTCCGGACAGGGATATCCTAGGATTTCAGATACGCAGTATTTT.

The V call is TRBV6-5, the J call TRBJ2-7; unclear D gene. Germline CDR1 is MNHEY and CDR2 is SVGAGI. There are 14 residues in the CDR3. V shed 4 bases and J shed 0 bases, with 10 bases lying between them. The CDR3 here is CASSFGGSSYEQYF. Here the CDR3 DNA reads TGTGCCAGCAGTTTCGGCGGCTCCTCCTACGAGCAGTACTTC.

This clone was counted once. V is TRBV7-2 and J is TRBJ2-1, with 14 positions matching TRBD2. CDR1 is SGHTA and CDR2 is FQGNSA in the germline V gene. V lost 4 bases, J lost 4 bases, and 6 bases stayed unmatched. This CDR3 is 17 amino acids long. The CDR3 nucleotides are TGTGCCAGCAGCTCCGGACTAGCGGGGGGCCAATACAATGAGCAGTTCTTC. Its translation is CASSSGLAGGQYNEQFF.

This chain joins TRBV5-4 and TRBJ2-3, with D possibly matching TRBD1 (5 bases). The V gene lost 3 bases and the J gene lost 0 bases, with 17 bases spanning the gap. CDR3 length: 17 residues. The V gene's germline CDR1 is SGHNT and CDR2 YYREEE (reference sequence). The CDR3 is CASSSYVTALSTDTQYF. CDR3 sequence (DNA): TGTGCCAGCAGCTCATACGTGACAGCACTTAGCACAGATACGCAGTATTTT. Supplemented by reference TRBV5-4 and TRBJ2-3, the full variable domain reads ETGVTQSPTHLIKTRGQQVTLRCSSQSGHNTVSWYQQALGQGPQFIFQYYREEENGRGNFPPRFSGLQFPNYSSELNVNALELDDSALYLCASSSYVTALSTDTQYFGPGTRLTVL.

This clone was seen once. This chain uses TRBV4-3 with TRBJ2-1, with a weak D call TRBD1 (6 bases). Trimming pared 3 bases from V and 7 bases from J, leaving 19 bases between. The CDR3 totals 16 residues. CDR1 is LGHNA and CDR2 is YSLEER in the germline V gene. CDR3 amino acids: CASSHKQGWEKNEQFF. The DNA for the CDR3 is TGCGCCAGCAGCCATAAACAGGGTTGGGAAAAGAATGAGCAGTTCTTC.

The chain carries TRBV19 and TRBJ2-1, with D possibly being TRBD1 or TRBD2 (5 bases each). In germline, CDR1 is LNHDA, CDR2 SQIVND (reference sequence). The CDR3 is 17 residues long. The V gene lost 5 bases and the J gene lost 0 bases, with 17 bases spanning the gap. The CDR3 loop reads CASSVLPGRSSYNEQFF. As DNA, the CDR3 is TGTGCCAGTAGTGTCCTGCCGGGGCGAAGCTCCTACAATGAGCAGTTCTTC. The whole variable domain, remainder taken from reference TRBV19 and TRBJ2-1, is DGGITQSPKYLFRKEGQNVTLSCEQNLNHDAMYWYRQDPGQGLRLIYYSQIVNDFQKGDIAEGYSVSREKKESFPLTVTSAQKNPTAFYLCASSVLPGRSSYNEQFFGPGTRLTVL.

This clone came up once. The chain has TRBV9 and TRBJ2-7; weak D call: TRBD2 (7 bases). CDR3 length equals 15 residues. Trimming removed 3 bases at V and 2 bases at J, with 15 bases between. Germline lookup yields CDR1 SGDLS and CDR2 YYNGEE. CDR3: CASSGTGGGPYEQYF. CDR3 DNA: TGTGCCAGCAGCGGGACGGGGGGCGGTCCCTACGAGCAGTACTTC.

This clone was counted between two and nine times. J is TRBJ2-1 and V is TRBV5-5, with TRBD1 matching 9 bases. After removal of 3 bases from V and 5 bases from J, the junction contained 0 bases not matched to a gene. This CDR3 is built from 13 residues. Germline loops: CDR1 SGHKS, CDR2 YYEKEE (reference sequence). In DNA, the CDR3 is TGTGCCAGCAGCTGGACAGGGGACAATGAGCAGTTCTTC. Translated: CASSWTGDNEQFF.

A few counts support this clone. The CDR3 DNA reads TGTGCCAGCAGCTTAGAAGCGGGGATCACTGAAGCTTTCTTT. Amino acids: CASSLEAGITEAFF. The chain employs TRBV7-2 and TRBJ1-1; D unresolved. The germline CDR1 and CDR2 sequences are SGHTA and FQGNSA. V dropped 1 base and J dropped 4 bases, with 10 bases sitting between them. The CDR3 loop spans 14 amino acids.

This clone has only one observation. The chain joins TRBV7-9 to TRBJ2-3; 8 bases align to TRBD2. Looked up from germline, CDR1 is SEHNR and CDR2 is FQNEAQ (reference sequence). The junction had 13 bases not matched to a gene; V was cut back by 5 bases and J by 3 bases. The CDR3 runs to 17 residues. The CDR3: CASSQEWEGGGTDTQYF. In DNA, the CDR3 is TGTGCCAGCAGCCAAGAATGGGAGGGCGGGGGGACAGATACGCAGTATTTT. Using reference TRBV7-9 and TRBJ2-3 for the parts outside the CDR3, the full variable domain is DTGVSQNPRHKITKRGQNVTFRCDPISEHNRLYWYRQTLGQGPEFLTYFQNEAQLEKSRLLSDRFSAERPKGSFSTLEIQRTEQGDSAMYLCASSQEWEGGGTDTQYFGPGTRLTVL.

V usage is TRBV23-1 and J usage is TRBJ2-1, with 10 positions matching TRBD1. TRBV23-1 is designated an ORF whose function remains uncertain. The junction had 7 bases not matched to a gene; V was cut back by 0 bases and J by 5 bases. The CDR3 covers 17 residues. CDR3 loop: CASSQSFGQGEHNEQFF. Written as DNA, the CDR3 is TGCGCCAGCAGTCAATCCTTTGGACAGGGGGAACACAATGAGCAGTTCTTC.

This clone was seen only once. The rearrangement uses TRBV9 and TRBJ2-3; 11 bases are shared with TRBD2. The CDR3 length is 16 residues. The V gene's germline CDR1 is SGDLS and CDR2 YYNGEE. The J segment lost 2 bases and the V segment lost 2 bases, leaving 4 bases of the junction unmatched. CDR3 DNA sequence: TGTGCCAGCAGCGTTACTAGCGGGGGCCCCACAGATACGCAGTATTTT. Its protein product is CASSVTSGGPTDTQYF.

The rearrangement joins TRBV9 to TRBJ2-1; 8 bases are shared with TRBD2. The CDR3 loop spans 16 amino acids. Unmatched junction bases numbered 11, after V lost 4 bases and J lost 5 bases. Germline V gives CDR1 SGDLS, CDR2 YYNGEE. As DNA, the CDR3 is TGTGCCAGCAGCCTCCGGACTAGCTGGGGGGACAATGAGCAGTTCTTC. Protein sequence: CASSLRTSWGDNEQFF.